A selection of T cell receptor beta chains follows, all from one sample in a study of blood T cell repertoires in COVID-19. TCRdb's copy holds only in-frame clones and misses some; the assay was immunoSEQ multiplex PCR. The sample carries about 130,000 clones, approximately 83% recorded once. Sequencing used peripheral blood. All receptors come from a man aged 35 to 55 with active or convalescent COVID-19. Both conserved end residues are part of each CDR3. A D gene is named only where the DNA matches it firmly. Size tells how often a clone was seen (once, few, many) or the class of an expanded clone, and some rows leave it out.

V,D,size,CDR3
TRBV7-9,TRBD1,NA,CASSTAGTGVEKLFF
TRBV30,NA,NA,CAWSVGGVSGNTIYF
TRBV24-1,NA,NA,CATSSSSYNEQFF
TRBV7-9,TRBD1,few,CASRRTGTVNSPLHF
TRBV19,NA,NA,CATRVAGNTIYF
TRBV7-6,TRBD1,NA,CASRLQGIGTDTQYF
TRBV30,NA,NA,CAWRGGRVYGYTF
TRBV27,NA,NA,CASSSNPGYQFGYTF
TRBV25-1,NA,NA,CASRDISGNTIYF
TRBV7-2,NA,NA,CASSLAPRALGKEKLFF
TRBV29-1,NA,NA,CSVEPTADNEQFF
TRBV7-8,TRBD1,NA,CASSLAGTGGLYF
TRBV6-5,NA,NA,CASSPSAGTDTQYF